This T cell receptor beta chain originates from a study of CD8 T cells in Susac syndrome. Study at large: The Susac syndrome patients were therapy-naive, on corticosteroids, or on intravenous immunoglobulin alone at blood draw. Notes on the study in general: Clonal expansion was present among Susac CD8+ cells. This expansion reached its peak in TEMRA cells and in active patients.

TEMRA cells were FACS-enriched, with CD8+ and CD4+ T cells isolated negatively. Note on this clonotype: The antigen remains unidentified.

Reverse transcription of roughly 0.5 to 1 ug RNA used random hexamers. The CDR3 of TCR beta was amplified by immunoSEQ multiplex PCR across 54 Vbeta and 13 Jbeta. TCRdb called the immunoSEQ multiplex PCR reads again in MiXCR, with one record for every CDR3 protein. In the table there are around 170,000 distinct CDR3 sequences, 95% of which are singletons. Germline lookup yields CDR1 SEHNR and CDR2 FQNEAQ (reference sequence). V lost 3 bases, J lost 4 bases, and 3 bases stayed unmatched. This CDR3 is 14 amino acids long. Input material: CD8+ T cells from PBMCs. This receptor was identified in a human donor with Susac syndrome. The J gene is TRBJ2-1, the V gene TRBV7-9; 7 bases fit TRBD1. CDR3 amino acids: CASSFGTDYNEQFF. The CDR3 region has the DNA TGTGCCAGCAGCTTCGGGACAGATTACAATGAGCAGTTCTTC.